These 5 T cell receptor beta chains share one sample of origin, sequenced in a study of blood T cell repertoires in COVID-19. Only in-frame clones appear in the TCRdb table, and some are missing; sequencing was by immunoSEQ multiplex PCR. The sample includes 50,000 to 70,000 clones, around 90% seen only once; the top ten take about 9.3%. The specimen sequenced was peripheral blood. The receptor set was obtained from a woman of 80 years or more with active COVID-19.

The sample holds one count of this clone. The chain has TRBV28 and TRBJ2-3; D is uncertain. The germline gives CDR1 MDHEN, CDR2 SYDVKM. The CDR3 spans 14 residues. Trimming took 4 bases from V and 2 from J, leaving 10 bases between them. CDR3 region: CASSSPSVTDTQYF. For the CDR3, the DNA is TGTGCCAGCAGTTCCCCAAGCGTCACAGATACGCAGTATTTT. Combining the CDR3 with reference TRBV28 and TRBJ2-3 gives the whole variable domain DVKVTQSSRYLVKRTGEKVFLECVQDMDHENMFWYRQDPGLGLRLIYFSYDVKMKEKGDIPEGYSVSREKKERFSLILESASTNQTSMYLCASSSPSVTDTQYFGPGTRLTVL.

V is TRBV6-2 or TRBV6-3 and J is TRBJ2-3; possible D gene TRBD2, 6 bases. Trimming removed 8 bases from V and 2 bases from J, with 17 bases in between. The V gene's germline CDR1 is MNHEY and CDR2 SVGEGT. The CDR3 runs 15 residues. CDR3 sequence: CASCLLGGYTDTQYF. CDR3 coding DNA: TGTGCCAGCTGCCTTCTAGGAGGGTACACAGATACGCAGTATTTT.

The rearrangement uses TRBV5-8 and TRBJ1-1; no definite D call. CDR3 size: 15 residues. V gave up 3 bases and J gave up 2 bases, with 14 bases separating them. Germline V gives CDR1 SGHTS, CDR2 YDEGEE. The CDR3 here is CASSSPRPFNTEAFF. CDR3 nucleotide sequence: TGTGCCAGCAGCTCCCCCAGGCCGTTCAACACTGAAGCTTTCTTT.

The chain carries TRBV7-9 and TRBJ2-7; 10 bases line up with TRBD2. This CDR3 has 16 residues. Germline CDR1 and CDR2: SEHNR and FQNEAQ (reference sequence). V trimming: 5 bases; J trimming: 0 bases; junction bases outside the gene matches: 7. This CDR3 reads CASSEPGLAFSYEQYF. CDR3 nucleotides: TGTGCCAGCAGCGAACCGGGACTAGCGTTCTCCTACGAGCAGTACTTC.

The J gene is TRBJ1-2, the V gene TRBV6-5; 8 nucleotides agree with TRBD1. This CDR3 has 15 residues. Losses at the gene ends were 2 bases for V and 2 bases for J; bases not matched to a gene: 4. CDR1 is MNHEY, CDR2 SVGAGI, per germline. The CDR3 region has the DNA TGTGCCAGCAGTTACGGCAGGGGGCAAAACTATGGCTACACCTTC. Its protein is CASSYGRGQNYGYTF.